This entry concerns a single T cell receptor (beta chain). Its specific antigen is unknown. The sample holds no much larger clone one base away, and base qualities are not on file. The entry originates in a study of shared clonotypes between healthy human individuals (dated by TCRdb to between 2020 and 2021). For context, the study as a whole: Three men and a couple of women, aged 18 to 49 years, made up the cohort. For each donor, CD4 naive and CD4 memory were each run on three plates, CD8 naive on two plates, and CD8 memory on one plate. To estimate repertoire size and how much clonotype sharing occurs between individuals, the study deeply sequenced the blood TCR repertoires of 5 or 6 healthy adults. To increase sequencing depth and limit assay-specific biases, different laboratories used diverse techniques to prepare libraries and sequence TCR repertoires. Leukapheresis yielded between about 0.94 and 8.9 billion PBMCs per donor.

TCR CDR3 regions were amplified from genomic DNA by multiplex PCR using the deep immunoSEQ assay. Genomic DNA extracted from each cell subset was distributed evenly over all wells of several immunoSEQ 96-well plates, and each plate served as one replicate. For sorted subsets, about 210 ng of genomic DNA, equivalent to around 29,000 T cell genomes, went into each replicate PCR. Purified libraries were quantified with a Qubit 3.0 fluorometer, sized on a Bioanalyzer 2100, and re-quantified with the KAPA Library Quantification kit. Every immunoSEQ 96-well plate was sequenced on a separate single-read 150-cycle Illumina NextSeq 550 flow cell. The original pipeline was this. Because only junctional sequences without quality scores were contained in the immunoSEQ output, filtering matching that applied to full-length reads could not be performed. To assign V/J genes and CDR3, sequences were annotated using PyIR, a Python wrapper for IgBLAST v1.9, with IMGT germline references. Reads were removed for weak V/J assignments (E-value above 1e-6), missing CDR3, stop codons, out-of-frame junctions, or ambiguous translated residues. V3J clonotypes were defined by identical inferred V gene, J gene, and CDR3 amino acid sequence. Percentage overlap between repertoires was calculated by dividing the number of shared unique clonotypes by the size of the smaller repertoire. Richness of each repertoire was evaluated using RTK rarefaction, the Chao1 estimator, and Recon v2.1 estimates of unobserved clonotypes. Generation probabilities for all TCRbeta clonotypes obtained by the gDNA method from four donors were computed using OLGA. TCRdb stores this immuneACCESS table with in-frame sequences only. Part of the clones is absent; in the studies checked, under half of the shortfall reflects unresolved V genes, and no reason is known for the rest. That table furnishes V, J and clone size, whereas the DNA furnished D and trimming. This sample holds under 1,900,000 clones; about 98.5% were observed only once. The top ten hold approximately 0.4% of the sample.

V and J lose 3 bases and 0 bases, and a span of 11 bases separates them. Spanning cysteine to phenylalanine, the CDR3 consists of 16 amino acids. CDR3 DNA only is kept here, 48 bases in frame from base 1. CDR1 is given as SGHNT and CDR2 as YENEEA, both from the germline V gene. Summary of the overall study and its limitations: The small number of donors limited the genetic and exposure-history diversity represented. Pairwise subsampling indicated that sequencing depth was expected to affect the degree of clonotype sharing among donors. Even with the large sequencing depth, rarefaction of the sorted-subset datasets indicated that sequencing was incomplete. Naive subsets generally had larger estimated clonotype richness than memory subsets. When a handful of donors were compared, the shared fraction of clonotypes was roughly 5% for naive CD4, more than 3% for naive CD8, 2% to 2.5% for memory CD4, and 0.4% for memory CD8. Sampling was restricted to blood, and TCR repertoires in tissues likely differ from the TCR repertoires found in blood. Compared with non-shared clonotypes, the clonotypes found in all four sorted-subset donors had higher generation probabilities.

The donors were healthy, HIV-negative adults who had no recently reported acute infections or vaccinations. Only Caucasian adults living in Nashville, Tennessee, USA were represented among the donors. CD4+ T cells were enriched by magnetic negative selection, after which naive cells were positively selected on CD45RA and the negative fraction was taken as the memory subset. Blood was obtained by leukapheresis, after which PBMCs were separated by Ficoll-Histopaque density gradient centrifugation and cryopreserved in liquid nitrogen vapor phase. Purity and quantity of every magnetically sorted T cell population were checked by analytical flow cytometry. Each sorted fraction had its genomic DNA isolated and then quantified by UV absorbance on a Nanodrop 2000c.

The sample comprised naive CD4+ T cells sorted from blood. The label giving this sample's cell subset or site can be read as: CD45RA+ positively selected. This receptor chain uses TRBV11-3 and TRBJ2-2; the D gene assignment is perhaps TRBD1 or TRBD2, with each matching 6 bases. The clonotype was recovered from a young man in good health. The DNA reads TGTGCCAGCAGCTTCCGAGGGGGGACGAACACCGGGGAGCTGTTTTTT. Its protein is CASSFRGGTNTGELFF.